Given below is one T cell receptor (beta chain) in context. Its binding antigen is unknown. No per-base quality is available; no much larger clone lies one base away. The label giving this sample's time point can be read as: baseline before first vaccination. The vaccinee samples were drawn from two UK trials, COV001 and COV002, one of which was a single-blind randomized controlled phase 2/3 trial testing AZD1222 (ChAdOx1 nCoV-19) in healthy adults. For TCRbeta chain sequencing, PBMC samples were collected from trial participants at day 0 and at day 28 after the second dose. Including cysteine and phenylalanine, the CDR3 has 16 amino acids. Only the CDR3 DNA is retained, 48 bases long and in frame from the first base. In the germline V gene, CDR1 corresponds to MNHEY and CDR2 to SVGEGT. Deletion took 4 bases off V and 1 base off J, with a span of 11 bases between the germline ends. These data come from a study of T cell responses to AZD1222 COVID-19 vaccine (dated by TCRdb to the early 2020s). Describing the broader study: Because spike-specific TCR depth and breadth did not differ between the two schedules, AZD1222 recipients who got a second dose at roughly 4 weeks were pooled with those who got a second dose at roughly 12 weeks. A total of roughly 240 trial participants underwent TCR sequencing, of whom 200 to 220 received two doses of AZD1222 and about 25 received two doses of the MenACWY control vaccine. Trial participants were enrolled by age into subgroups of 18-55, 56-69 and 70-plus years, and about 150, 27 and 61 TCR-sequenced participants, respectively, were included in these subgroups. General study outcomes and caveats: The whole spike protein was spanned by vaccine-associated CD4 TCRs, and dominant responses were seen in regions 160-218 and 743-854. Reportedly, close to half of the unique spike-specific TCRs recognized epitopes lying outside the regions that are mutated in the B.1.351 and B.1.1.7 variants. Participants were mostly white British and included more females than males, and it was suggested by the authors that clonal diversity may have been underestimated. Because no day 14 peak-response samples were available, repertoires were characterized only after the peak T cell response. Conclusions about previously exposed vaccinees are limited because only six or seven AZD1222 recipients were SARS-CoV-2 seropositive at baseline. After two AZD1222 doses, spike-specific TCR breadth and depth were significantly higher than at day 0 and than in MenACWY recipients. In the small 56-69-year group, the increase in depth fell short of significance, most likely because of low power.

The CDR3 regions of human TCRbeta chains were analyzed by immunosequencing. The study's processing was this. TCRs in the repertoires were compared against a reference library of SARS-CoV-2-specific TCRs that had been generated with the MIRA antigen-specificity platform. Breadth meant the fraction of unique TCRs that were SARS-CoV-2-associated, whereas depth meant the fraction of total T cells that were SARS-CoV-2-associated. Using the MIRA data, each spike-specific TCR was mapped to the spike region that the TCR reacts to and placed in a CD4 or CD8 class. Log10-transformed breadth and depth values were compared by one-way ANOVA with Sidak's multiple comparisons tests. TCRdb carries this immuneACCESS record with in-frame sequences only. Its versions omit some clonotypes, under half of them owing to an unresolved V gene in the studies checked, with the rest unexplained. V and J calls and clone size come straight from that table; D and trimming were deduced from the DNA. The sample includes about 85,000 clones, with approximately 83% observed a single time. The ten most abundant clones make up over 7.5% of the sample.

This sequence was found in an adult in good health. The chain employs TRBV6-2 or TRBV6-3 and TRBJ2-6, with TRBD1 tentatively as D gene (6 bases match). This specimen consisted of peripheral blood, obtained on day 0 of AZD1222 vaccination. In nucleotide form, the sequence is TGTGCCAGCAGTTTCACAGGGATTTCTGGGGCCAACGTCCTGACTTTC. It translates as CASSFTGISGANVLTF.